This TCR beta chain stems from a study of vaccination and CD4 T cells after COVID-19. Study conclusions and caveats: Recorded median SARS-CoV-2-reactive clonotype numbers increased from about 20 to 38 without reaching significance.

Treatment: roughly ten-day PBMC culture with coronavirus spike peptide pools or control peptides (ViraFEST assay). Each well held under 2.5 million PBMCs in IL-2 (about 9.6 IU/ml) medium with approximately 9.2 ug/ml peptide pools. The length of the CDR3 is 14 residues. Germline V gene sequence: CDR1 DFQATT, CDR2 SNEGSKA (reference sequence). Trimming stripped 4 bases from V and 2 bases from J, with 13 bases between. This clonotype was seen more than once but under ten times. Its antigen is still unknown. The Oncomine TCR Beta short-read assay generated sequence data from the DNA of cultured CD4+ T cells. TCRdb reanalysed the PCR reads using MiXCR and keeps one entry per CDR3 protein. The data hold 7,500 to 10,000 distinct CDR3 sequences, with around 50% observed a single time.

Sequenced material: CD4+ T cells from blood, cultured in vitro. The chain uses TRBV20-1 and TRBJ2-3; D unclear. The sequence derives from a human donor who had recovered from COVID-19. This CDR3 reads CSAKKVPNTDTQYF. CDR3 in DNA: TGCAGTGCTAAGAAAGTCCCGAACACAGATACGCAGTATTTT.